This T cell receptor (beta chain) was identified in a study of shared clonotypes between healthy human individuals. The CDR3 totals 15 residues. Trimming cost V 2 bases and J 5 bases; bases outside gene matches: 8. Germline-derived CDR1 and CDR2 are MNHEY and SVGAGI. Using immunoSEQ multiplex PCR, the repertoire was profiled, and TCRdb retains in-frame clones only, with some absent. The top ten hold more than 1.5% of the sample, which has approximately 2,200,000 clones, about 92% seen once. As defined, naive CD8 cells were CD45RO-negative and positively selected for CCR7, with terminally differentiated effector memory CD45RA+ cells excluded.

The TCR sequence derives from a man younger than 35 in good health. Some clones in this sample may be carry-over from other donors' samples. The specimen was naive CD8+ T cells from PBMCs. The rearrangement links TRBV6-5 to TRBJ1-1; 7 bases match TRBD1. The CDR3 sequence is CASSYGRGGSTEAFF. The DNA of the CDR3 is TGTGCCAGCAGTTACGGCAGGGGGGGAAGTACTGAAGCTTTCTTT.